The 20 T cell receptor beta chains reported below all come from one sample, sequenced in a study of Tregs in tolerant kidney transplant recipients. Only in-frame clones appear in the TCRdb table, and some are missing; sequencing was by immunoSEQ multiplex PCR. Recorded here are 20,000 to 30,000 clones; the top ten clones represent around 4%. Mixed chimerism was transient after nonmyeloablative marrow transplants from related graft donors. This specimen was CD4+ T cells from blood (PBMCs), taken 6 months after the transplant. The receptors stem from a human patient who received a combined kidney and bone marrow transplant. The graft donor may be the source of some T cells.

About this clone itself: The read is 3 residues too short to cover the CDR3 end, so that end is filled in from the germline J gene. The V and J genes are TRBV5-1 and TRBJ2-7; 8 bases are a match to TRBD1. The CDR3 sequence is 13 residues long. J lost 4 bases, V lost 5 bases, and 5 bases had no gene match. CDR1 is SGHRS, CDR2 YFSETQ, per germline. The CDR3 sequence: CASRRTGTYEQYF. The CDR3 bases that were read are TGCGCCAGCAGGCGGACAGGGACTTACGAG.

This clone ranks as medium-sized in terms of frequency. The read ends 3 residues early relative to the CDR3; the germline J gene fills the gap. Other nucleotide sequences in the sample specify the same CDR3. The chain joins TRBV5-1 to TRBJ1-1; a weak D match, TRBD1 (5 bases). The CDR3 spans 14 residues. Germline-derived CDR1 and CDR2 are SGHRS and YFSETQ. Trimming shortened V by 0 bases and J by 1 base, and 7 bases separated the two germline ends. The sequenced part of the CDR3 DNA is TGCGCCAGCAGCTTGGCCGGGGGGAACACTGAA. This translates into CASSLAGGNTE. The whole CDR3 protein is CASSLAGGNTEAFF.

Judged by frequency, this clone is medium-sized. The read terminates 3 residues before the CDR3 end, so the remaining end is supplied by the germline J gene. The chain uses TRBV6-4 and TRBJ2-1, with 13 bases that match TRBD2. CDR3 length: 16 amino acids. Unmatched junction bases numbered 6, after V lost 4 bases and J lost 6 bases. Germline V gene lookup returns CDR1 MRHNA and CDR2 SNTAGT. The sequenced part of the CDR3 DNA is TGTGCCAGCAGTGCACGACTAGCGGGGGGACTCAATGAG. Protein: CASSARLAGGLNE. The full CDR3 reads CASSARLAGGLNEQFF.

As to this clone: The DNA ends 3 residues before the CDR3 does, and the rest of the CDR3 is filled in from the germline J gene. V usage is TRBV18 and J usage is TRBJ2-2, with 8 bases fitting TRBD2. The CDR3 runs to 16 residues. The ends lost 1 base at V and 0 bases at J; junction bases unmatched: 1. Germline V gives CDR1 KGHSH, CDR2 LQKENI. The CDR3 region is CASSPQGLANTGELFF. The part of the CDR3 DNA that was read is TGTGCCAGCTCACCACAGGGACTAGCGAACACCGGGGAG.

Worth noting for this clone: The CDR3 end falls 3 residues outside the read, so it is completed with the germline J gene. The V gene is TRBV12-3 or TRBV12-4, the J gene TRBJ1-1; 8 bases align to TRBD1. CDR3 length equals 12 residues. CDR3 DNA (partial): TGTGCCAGCAGTCCCGGACAGGGTAAA. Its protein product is CASSPGQGK. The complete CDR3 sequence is CASSPGQGKAFF.

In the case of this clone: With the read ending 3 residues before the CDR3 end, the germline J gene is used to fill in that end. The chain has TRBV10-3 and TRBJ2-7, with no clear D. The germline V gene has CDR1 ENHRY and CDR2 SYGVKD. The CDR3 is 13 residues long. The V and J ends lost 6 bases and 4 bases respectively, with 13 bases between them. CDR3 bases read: TGTGCCATCAGCGACATCCTCCGGTACGAG. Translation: CAISDILRYE. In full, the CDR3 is CAISDILRYEQYF.

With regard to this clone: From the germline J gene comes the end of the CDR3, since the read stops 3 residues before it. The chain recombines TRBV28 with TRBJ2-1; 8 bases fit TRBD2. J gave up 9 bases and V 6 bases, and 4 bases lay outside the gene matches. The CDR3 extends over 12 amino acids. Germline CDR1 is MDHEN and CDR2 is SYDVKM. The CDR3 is CASSHRGGEQFF. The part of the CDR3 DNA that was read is TGTGCCAGCAGCCATCGGGGGGGTGAG. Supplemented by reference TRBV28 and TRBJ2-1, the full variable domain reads DVKVTQSSRYLVKRTGEKVFLECVQDMDHENMFWYRQDPGLGLRLIYFSYDVKMKEKGDIPEGYSVSREKKERFSLILESASTNQTSMYLCASSHRGGEQFFGPGTRLTVL.

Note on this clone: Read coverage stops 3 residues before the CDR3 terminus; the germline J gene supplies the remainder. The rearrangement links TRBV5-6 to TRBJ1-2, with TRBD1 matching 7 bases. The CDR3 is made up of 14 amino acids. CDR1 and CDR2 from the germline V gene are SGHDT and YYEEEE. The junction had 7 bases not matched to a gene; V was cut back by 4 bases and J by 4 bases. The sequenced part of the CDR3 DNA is TGTGCCAGCAGCGGACAGGCCTATAGCTATGGC. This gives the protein CASSGQAYSYG. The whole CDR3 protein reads CASSGQAYSYGYTF. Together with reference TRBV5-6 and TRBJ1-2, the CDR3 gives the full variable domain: DAGVTQSPTHLIKTRGQQVTLRCSPKSGHDTVSWYQQALGQGPQFIFQYYEEEERQRGNFPDRFSGHQFPNYSSELNVNALLLGDSALYLCASSGQAYSYGYTFGSGTRLTVV.

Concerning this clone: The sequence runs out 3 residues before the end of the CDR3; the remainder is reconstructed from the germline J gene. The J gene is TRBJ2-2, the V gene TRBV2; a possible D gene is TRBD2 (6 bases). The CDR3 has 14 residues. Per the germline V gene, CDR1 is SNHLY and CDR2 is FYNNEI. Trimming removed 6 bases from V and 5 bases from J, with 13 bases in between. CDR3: CASRSGTQTGELFF. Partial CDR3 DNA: TGTGCCAGCAGATCCGGGACTCAGACCGGGGAG.

The part of the CDR3 DNA that was read is TGTGCCAGCAGCCAGGGGCTGGGACAGGGCACCTACGAG. This codes for CASSQGLGQGTYE. The whole CDR3 protein is CASSQGLGQGTYEQYF. The chain joins TRBV7-6 to TRBJ2-7, with TRBD1 matching over 9 bases. Read sequence stops 3 residues before the CDR3 end, and the germline J gene provides the missing end. The germline V gene has CDR1 SGHVS and CDR2 FNYEAQ. The V gene end was trimmed by 5 bases and the J gene end by 2 bases; junction bases not matched to a gene: 10. The CDR3 is 16 residues long.

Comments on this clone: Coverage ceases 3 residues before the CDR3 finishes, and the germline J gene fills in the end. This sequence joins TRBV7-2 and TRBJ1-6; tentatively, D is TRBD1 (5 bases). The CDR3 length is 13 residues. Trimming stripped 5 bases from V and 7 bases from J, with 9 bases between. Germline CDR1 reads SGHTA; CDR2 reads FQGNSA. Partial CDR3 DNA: TGTGCCAGCAGCACCCACAGGAATTCACCC. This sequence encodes CASSTHRNSP. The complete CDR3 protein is CASSTHRNSPLHF.

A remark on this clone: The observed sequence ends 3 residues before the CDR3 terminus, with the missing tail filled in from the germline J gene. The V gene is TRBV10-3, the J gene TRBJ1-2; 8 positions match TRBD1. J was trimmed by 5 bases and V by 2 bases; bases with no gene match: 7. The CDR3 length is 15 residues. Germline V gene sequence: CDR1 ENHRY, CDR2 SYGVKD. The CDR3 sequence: CAISEGTGKKYGYTF. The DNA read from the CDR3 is TGTGCCATCAGTGAGGGGACAGGAAAAAAATATGGC.

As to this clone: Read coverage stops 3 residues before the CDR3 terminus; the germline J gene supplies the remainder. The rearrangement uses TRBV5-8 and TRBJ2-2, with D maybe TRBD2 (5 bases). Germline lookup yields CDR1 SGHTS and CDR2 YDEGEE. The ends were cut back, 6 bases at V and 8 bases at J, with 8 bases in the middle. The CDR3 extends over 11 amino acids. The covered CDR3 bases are TGTGCCAGCACGCGGAGGGGGGAG. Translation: CASTRRGE. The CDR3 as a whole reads CASTRRGELFF.

CDR3 bases read: TGTGCCAGCAGCAAGACGGGGAACTATGGC. Its protein is CASSKTGNYG. The CDR3 as a whole reads CASSKTGNYGYTF. The V call is TRBV7-9, the J call TRBJ1-2; D remains ambiguous. The read stops 3 residues short of the end of the CDR3; the missing end is completed from the germline J gene. CDR3 size: 13 residues. V lost 5 bases to trimming and J lost 2 bases, with 9 bases between them. The V gene's germline CDR1 is SEHNR and CDR2 FQNEAQ (reference sequence). Full variable domain (missing parts from reference TRBV7-9 and TRBJ1-2): DTGVSQNPRHKITKRGQNVTFRCDPISEHNRLYWYRQTLGQGPEFLTYFQNEAQLEKSRLLSDRFSAERPKGSFSTLEIQRTEQGDSAMYLCASSKTGNYGYTFGSGTRLTVV.

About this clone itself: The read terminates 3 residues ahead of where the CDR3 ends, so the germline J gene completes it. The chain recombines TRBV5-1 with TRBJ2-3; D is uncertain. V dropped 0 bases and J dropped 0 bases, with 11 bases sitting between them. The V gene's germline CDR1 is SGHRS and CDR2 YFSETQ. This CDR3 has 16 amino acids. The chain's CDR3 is CASSLGASTSTDTQYF. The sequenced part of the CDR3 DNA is TGCGCCAGCAGCTTGGGGGCAAGTACTAGCACAGATACG. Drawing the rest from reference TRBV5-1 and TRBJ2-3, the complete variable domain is KAGVTQTPRYLIKTRGQQVTLSCSPISGHRSVSWYQQTPGQGLQFLFEYFSETQRNKGNFPGRFSGRQFSNSRSEMNVSTLELGDSALYLCASSLGASTSTDTQYFGPGTRLTVL.

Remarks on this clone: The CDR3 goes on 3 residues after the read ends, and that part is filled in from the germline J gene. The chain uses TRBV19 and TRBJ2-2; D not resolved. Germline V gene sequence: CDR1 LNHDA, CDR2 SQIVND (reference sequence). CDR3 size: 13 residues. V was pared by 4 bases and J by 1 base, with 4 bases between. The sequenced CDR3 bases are TGTGCCAGTAGTAGAGGGAACACCGGGGAG. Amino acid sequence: CASSRGNTGE. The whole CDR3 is CASSRGNTGELFF.

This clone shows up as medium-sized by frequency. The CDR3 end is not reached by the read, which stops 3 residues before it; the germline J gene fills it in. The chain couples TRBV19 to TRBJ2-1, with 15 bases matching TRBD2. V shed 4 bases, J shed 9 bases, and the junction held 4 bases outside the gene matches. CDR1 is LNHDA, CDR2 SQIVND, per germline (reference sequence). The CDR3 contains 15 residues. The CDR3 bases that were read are TGTGCCAGTAGTACAGGACTAGCGGGAGGGGCTGAG. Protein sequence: CASSTGLAGGAE. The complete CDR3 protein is CASSTGLAGGAEQFF.

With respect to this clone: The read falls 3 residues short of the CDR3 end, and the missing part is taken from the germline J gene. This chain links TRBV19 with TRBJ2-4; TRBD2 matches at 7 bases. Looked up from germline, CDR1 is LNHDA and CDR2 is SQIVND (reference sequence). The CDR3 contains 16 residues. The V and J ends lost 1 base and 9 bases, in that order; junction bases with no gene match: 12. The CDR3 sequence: CASSIGDSGTGGIQYF. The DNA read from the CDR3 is TGTGCCAGTAGTATAGGTGACAGCGGGACCGGTGGCATT.

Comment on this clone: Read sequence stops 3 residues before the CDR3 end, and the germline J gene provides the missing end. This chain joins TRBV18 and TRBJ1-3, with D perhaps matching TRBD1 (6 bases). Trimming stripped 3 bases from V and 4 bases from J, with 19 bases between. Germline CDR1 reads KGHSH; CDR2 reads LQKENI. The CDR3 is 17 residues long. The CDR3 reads CASSPKKRDTIGNTIYF. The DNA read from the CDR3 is TGTGCCAGCTCACCGAAGAAACGGGACACTATAGGAAACACC.

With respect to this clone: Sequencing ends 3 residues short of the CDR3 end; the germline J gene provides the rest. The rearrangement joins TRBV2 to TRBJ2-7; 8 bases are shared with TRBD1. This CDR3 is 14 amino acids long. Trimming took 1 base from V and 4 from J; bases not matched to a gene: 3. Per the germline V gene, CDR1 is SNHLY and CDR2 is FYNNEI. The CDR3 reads CASSEGQGMYEQYF. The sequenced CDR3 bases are TGTGCCAGCAGTGAAGGACAGGGGATGTACGAG.